The rows below give T cell receptor beta chains drawn from one sample of a study of T cell responses to AZD1222 COVID-19 vaccine. The table came from immunoSEQ multiplex PCR; TCRdb's copy has only in-frame clones and leaves some out. This sample has around 130,000 clones, with approximately 85% found just once. Sequencing was performed on peripheral blood, taken on day 0 of AZD1222 vaccination. The receptors originated from an adult in good health. CDR3s leave out the opening cysteine and the closing phenylalanine or tryptophan.

TRBJ2-3 | TRBV12-3/TRBV12-4 | ASSLIGTDTQY
TRBJ1-5 | TRBV18 | ASSPSVNQPQH
TRBJ2-1 | TRBV18 | ASSPGQGNEQF
TRBJ2-3 | TRBV18 | ASSPRGGDTQY
TRBJ2-1 | TRBV27 | ASSLLQNYNEQF
TRBJ1-2 | TRBV30 | AWPGSSRDGGRYT
TRBJ1-1 | TRBV3-1/TRBV3-2 | ASSTQGRDTEAF
TRBJ1-4 | TRBV28 | ASSSAAGALTTNEKLF
TRBJ1-2 | TRBV2 | ASSEKGRGLGGYT
TRBJ2-7 | TRBV5-5 | ASSLLGSTYEQY
TRBJ2-2 | TRBV3-1/TRBV3-2 | ASSRGQGRSGELF
TRBJ1-4 | TRBV5-1 | ASSFIPGQHEKLF
TRBJ1-1 | TRBV7-2 | ASSLWAGTEAF
TRBJ1-1 | TRBV6-1 | ASSESAGQFTEAF
TRBJ1-3 | TRBV9 | ASSVWGSGNTIY
TRBJ2-2 | TRBV7-8 | ASSLARSPLGGELF
TRBJ1-2 | TRBV27 | ASSSRGRGGYT